This TCR beta chain was obtained from a study of blood T cell repertoires in COVID-19. For the study at large: Italy, Spain and the United States were the sources of the convalescent and acute COVID-19 samples.

Patients of the Seattle cohort, enrolled during active infection, were followed longitudinally. As handled by the study authors: The assay estimated nucleated cells by amplifying reference gene primers. Sequencing was performed with immunoSEQ multiplex PCR; in TCRdb, only in-frame clones are kept and a portion is missing. D and trimming were read from the DNA, whereas the V and J calls and clone size are those reported in that table. The table includes fewer than 300,000 clones, roughly 80% detected once. The specimen was peripheral blood. The receptor's source is a human donor with COVID-19, enrolled during active disease. The donor label of this sample is uncertain.

CDR3 protein: CSVVAGSGIQYF. In nucleotides, the CDR3 is TGCAGCGTTGTAGCAGGGTCCGGCATTCAGTACTTC. This chain connects TRBV29-1 to TRBJ2-4; D may be TRBD1 (5 bases). V lost 4 bases and J lost 9, with 13 bases in between. Germline CDR1 reads SQVTM; CDR2 reads ANQGSEA. The CDR3 has 12 residues.